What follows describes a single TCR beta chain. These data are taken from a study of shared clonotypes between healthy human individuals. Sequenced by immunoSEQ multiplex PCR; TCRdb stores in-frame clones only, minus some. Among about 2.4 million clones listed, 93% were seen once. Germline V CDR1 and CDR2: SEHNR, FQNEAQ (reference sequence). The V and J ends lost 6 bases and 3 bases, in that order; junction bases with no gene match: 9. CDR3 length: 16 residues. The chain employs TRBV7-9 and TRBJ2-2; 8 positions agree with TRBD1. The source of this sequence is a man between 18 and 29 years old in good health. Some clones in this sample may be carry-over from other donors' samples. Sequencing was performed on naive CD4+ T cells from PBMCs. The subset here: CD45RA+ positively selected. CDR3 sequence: CASRDYRGEYTGELFF. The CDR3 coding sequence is TGTGCCAGCAGGGACTACAGGGGGGAGTACACCGGGGAGCTGTTTTTT.